This T cell receptor beta chain was recovered during a study of blood T cell repertoires in COVID-19. Study as a whole: Whether acute or convalescent, the COVID-19 samples came from the United States, Italy and Spain. T cells, B-cell-depleted T cells, or PBMCs provided the cDNA or gDNA that served as material.

As originally analysed: By means of reference gene primer amplification, nucleated cell counts were estimated. Some clones are missing from TCRdb's copy, which holds only in-frame ones; the method was immunoSEQ multiplex PCR. V and J calls and clone size are those listed in that table; D and trimming were worked out from the DNA. Counted here are 150,000 to 200,000 clones, approximately 89% occurring once; the ten biggest clones make up around 2.5%. Germline CDR1 and CDR2: MDHEN and SYDVKM. Trimming took off 11 bases at V and 0 bases at J, with 13 bases between the two ends. CDR3 size: 13 residues. This sequence joins TRBV28 and TRBJ1-1; a weak D match, TRBD1 (5 bases). Sequencing input: peripheral blood. The clonotype comes from a man in his forties with active or convalescent COVID-19. The CDR3 region has the DNA TGTGCCCTCCGGAAGGGGATGAACACTGAAGCTTTCTTT. This codes for CALRKGMNTEAFF.